These 7 T cell receptor beta chains were all obtained from the same sample, sequenced in a study of cytomegalovirus exposure and HLA in healthy donors. The repertoire was sequenced with immunoSEQ multiplex PCR; TCRdb's copy has only in-frame clones and lacks some. Among about 150,000 clones listed, 86% were seen once. Sequences were obtained from PBMCs. All receptors derive from a human donor in good health.

This rearrangement joins TRBV27 to TRBJ1-4; the D is unclear. There are 14 residues in the CDR3. Trimming stripped 6 bases from V and 4 bases from J, with 12 bases between. The V gene's germline CDR1 is MNHEY and CDR2 SMNVEV (reference sequence). The CDR3 bases are TGTGCCAGCAGGACGGGTCGACTTAATGAAAAACTGTTTTTT. Protein sequence: CASRTGRLNEKLFF.

The chain uses TRBV19 and TRBJ1-4, with TRBD1 identical over 8 bases. V gave up 3 bases and J gave up 3 bases; unmatched junction bases: 3. This CDR3 is 15 amino acids long. CDR1 and CDR2 from the germline V gene are LNHDA and SQIVND (reference sequence). CDR3 nucleotide sequence: TGTGCCAGTAGTATTCAGGGGGCGCCTAATGAAAAACTGTTTTTT. It encodes CASSIQGAPNEKLFF.

V gene TRBV18 combines with J gene TRBJ1-5; TRBD1 might be the D (5 bases). Trimming took off 2 bases at V and 0 bases at J, with 14 bases between the two ends. Germline V gene lookup returns CDR1 KGHSH and CDR2 LQKENI. The length of the CDR3 is 17 residues. The CDR3 region has the DNA TGTGCCAGCTCACCAGGCCTTGGGGGGGGTAGCAATCAGCCCCAGCATTTT. It specifies CASSPGLGGGSNQPQHF.

The chain recombines TRBV6-5 with TRBJ1-5, with D possibly being TRBD1 (6 bases). CDR1 MNHEY and CDR2 SVGAGI come from the germline V gene. V was pared by 7 bases and J by 7 bases, with 14 bases between. The CDR3 covers 13 residues. The CDR3 DNA is TGTGCCAGCAAACCCGACAGGTCACAGCCCCAGCATTTT. Translation: CASKPDRSQPQHF.

The count of this clone is one. CDR3 amino acids: CASSARRGLAGNSYNEQFF. As DNA, the CDR3 is TGCGCCAGCAGTGCAAGAAGGGGACTAGCGGGGAACTCCTACAATGAGCAGTTCTTC. The chain carries TRBV10-1 and TRBJ2-1; 13 bases line up with TRBD2. Germline assignment: CDR1 WNHNN and CDR2 SYGVQD (reference sequence). V shed 4 bases, J shed 0 bases, and the junction held 9 bases outside the gene matches. This CDR3 has 19 residues.

The J gene is TRBJ2-5, the V gene TRBV7-9; D unresolved. The CDR3 runs 11 residues. V lost 4 bases to trimming and J lost 5 bases, with 5 bases between them. Germline assignment: CDR1 SEHNR and CDR2 FQNEAQ (reference sequence). The DNA for the CDR3 is TGTGCCAGCAGCTCTCGGGAGACCCAGTACTTC. It is translated as CASSSRETQYF.

The rearrangement uses TRBV9 and TRBJ2-5; 10 nucleotides line up with TRBD2. Germline-derived CDR1 and CDR2 are SGDLS and YYNGEE. The J segment lost 3 bases and the V segment lost 0 bases, leaving 11 bases of the junction unmatched. The CDR3 covers 18 residues. The CDR3 region is CASSVGRLAGVGEETQYF. CDR3 DNA sequence: TGTGCCAGCAGCGTAGGACGGCTAGCGGGAGTGGGTGAAGAGACCCAGTACTTC.